This entry features one TCR beta chain sequence. This specimen includes other DNA sequences encoding the same CDR3. This specimen comes from a study of OX40 agonist ivuxolimab in advanced cancers. The wider study: Each dose-escalation patient presented with hepatocellular carcinoma, melanoma, renal cell or head and neck cancer. Three patients got partial responses; one had hepatocellular carcinoma and two had cutaneous melanoma.

The protocol was immunoSEQ multiplex PCR, while the TCRdb copy is restricted to in-frame clones and leaves out a portion. The data hold about 22,000 clones, with 75% to 90% observed a single time. With 0 bases removed from V and 4 bases from J, the gap between germline ends came to 1 base. Germline CDR1 reads SQVTM; CDR2 reads ANQGSEA. The CDR3 has 11 residues. The TCR sequence derives from an adult with an advanced solid tumor such as melanoma, head and neck, liver or kidney cancer. This chain links TRBV29-1 with TRBJ2-1; D gene uncertain. The source material was CD4+ or CD8+ T cells sorted from blood, sampled in a trial of the OX40 agonist ivuxolimab. CDR3 in amino acids: CSVEDYNEQFF. The CDR3 nucleotides are TGCAGCGTTGAAGATTACAATGAGCAGTTCTTC.